Listed here are 12 T cell receptor beta chains from one sample, sequenced in a study of blood T cells in healthy people across ages. The authors ran a second PCR of about 6 to 12 cycles using a sample-barcoded 5' primer and a J-beta primer mix. TCRdb analysed the 5' RACE reads with MiXCR anew, one entry per CDR3 protein. The table lists approximately 800,000 distinct CDR3 sequences, 55% to 75% of them singletons. Sequenced sample: blood. These receptor sequences come from a man aged 25 to 45 in good health.

This chain joins TRBV5-4 and TRBJ1-2; D perhaps matches TRBD1 (6 bases). The CDR3 is 15 amino acids. Germline-derived CDR1 and CDR2 are SGHNT and YYREEE (reference sequence). V lost 4 bases and J lost 1, with 14 bases in between. The CDR3 bases are TGTGCCAGCAGCGACTACGGGACAAGTAACTATGGCTACACCTTC. This codes for CASSDYGTSNYGYTF.

This chain joins TRBV6-1 and TRBJ2-5, with D perhaps TRBD2 (6 bases). The J call may be mistaken, given a closer DNA end match to TRBJ2-7. Germline assignment: CDR1 MNHNS and CDR2 SASEGT. This CDR3 has 12 residues. The CDR3 sequence: CASREGRGEQYF. CDR3 in DNA: TGTGCCAGCAGGGAGGGCCGGGGCGAGCAGTACTTC.

This chain links TRBV14 with TRBJ2-3; D is unresolved. CDR1 and CDR2 from the germline V gene are SGHDN and FVKESK. V was clipped by 0 bases and J by 4 bases, with 20 bases between them. This CDR3 spans 18 amino acids. The CDR3 spells CASSQESKVVEIADTQYF. The CDR3 DNA is TGTGCCAGCAGCCAAGAATCGAAGGTGGTGGAGATTGCAGATACGCAGTATTTT.

This clonotype was found a few times. V and J are TRBV29-1 and TRBJ2-5; D is unclear. V was clipped by 3 bases and J by 5 bases, with 28 bases between them. CDR1 and CDR2 (germline): SQVTM, ANQGSEA. The CDR3 loop spans 18 amino acids. As DNA, the CDR3 is TGCAGCGTTGAGCCTACTCGGCCCAGAGCAGAAGAAACGGAGACCCAGTACTTC. It is translated as CSVEPTRPRAEETETQYF.

This clonotype was counted many times. The chain employs TRBV2 and TRBJ2-7; no clear D. CDR3 size: 11 residues. Germline V gene sequence: CDR1 SNHLY, CDR2 FYNNEI. Trimming stripped 3 bases from V and 2 bases from J, with 2 bases between. The CDR3 loop is CASSDPYEQYF. The CDR3 DNA is TGTGCCAGCAGTGATCCCTACGAGCAGTACTTC.

CDR3 DNA: TGTGCCAGCAGTCTGGGTAAAGCTTTCTTT. Amino acid sequence: CASSLGKAFF. The gene calls are TRBV12-3 or TRBV12-4 and TRBJ1-1; no definite D call. The V end was cut by 5 bases, the J end by 9 bases, with 7 bases between. This CDR3 contains 10 residues.

This clonotype was seen only a few times. This chain connects TRBV7-2 to TRBJ1-6; maybe TRBD1 (5 bases). CDR3 length: 18 residues. V was cut by 5 bases and J by 9 bases, with 26 bases left in between. CDR1 is SGHTA and CDR2 is FQGNSA in the germline V gene. The CDR3 DNA follows: TGTGCCAGCAGCCCTCCCCCCGCCGTCCGGGGACGGGGTTCACCCCTCCACTTT. Translation: CASSPPPAVRGRGSPLHF.

This clonotype was seen a few times. The chain combines TRBV4-1 with TRBJ2-4; 8 bases are shared with TRBD1. The better agreement between TRBJ2-5 and the DNA end casts doubt on the J call. The V gene's germline CDR1 is MGHRA and CDR2 YSYEKL. This CDR3 has 14 residues. The CDR3 sequence is CASSQPDRVETQYF. DNA for the CDR3: TGCGCCAGCAGCCAACCGGACAGGGTAGAGACCCAGTACTTC.

The count of this clonotype is one. V gene TRBV5-1 combines with J gene TRBJ1-1; D is unresolved. Germline CDR1 SGHRS, CDR2 YFSETQ. The V end was cut by 0 bases, the J end by 1 base, with 16 bases between. The CDR3 extends over 17 amino acids. The CDR3 here is CASSLESPRRRNTEAFF. The CDR3 coding sequence is TGCGCCAGCAGCTTGGAATCTCCACGACGGAGGAACACTGAAGCTTTCTTT.

The genes are TRBV28 and TRBJ2-5; TRBD2 might be the D (6 bases). Germline V gene lookup returns CDR1 MDHEN and CDR2 SYDVKM. Between the trimmed V and J ends, which lost 5 bases and 5 bases, there was a span of 15 bases. The CDR3 sequence is 14 residues long. Here the CDR3 reads CASSMAGGIETQYF. For the CDR3, the DNA is TGTGCCAGCAGTATGGCCGGAGGGATTGAGACCCAGTACTTC.

This chain links TRBV7-2 with TRBJ1-5; no firm D call. The CDR3 consists of 13 residues. Between the trimmed V and J ends, which lost 5 bases and 5 bases, there was a span of 10 bases. Germline V gene data show CDR1 as SGHTA and CDR2 as FQGNSA. CDR3 residues: CASSREVDQPQHF. The CDR3 DNA reads TGTGCCAGCAGCCGAGAAGTAGATCAGCCCCAGCATTTT.

V gene TRBV7-8 combines with J gene TRBJ2-3, with TRBD1 identical over 9 bases. The CDR3 covers 17 residues. The germline gives CDR1 SGHVS, CDR2 FQNEAQ. V lost 0 bases to trimming and J lost 3 bases; unmatched junction nucleotides: 7. In DNA form, the CDR3 reads TGTGCCAGCAGCTTAGCCCCGGGACAGGGTTTGACAGATACGCAGTATTTT. Protein sequence: CASSLAPGQGLTDTQYF.